This T cell receptor beta chain emerged from a study of T cells in Graves' hyperthyroidism and ophthalmopathy. Study observations and caveats: Ophthalmopathy prediction by the model preceded onset by a median roughly 6 months.

This CDR3 has 13 residues. Germline V gene data show CDR1 as DFQATT and CDR2 as SNEGSKA (reference sequence). Stable Graves' hyperthyroidism denoted no ophthalmopathy progression over 18 months. Disease duration under 2 months; hyperthyroidism patients were aged 18 to 65. Amplified regions were TCR beta CDR3 sequences from RNA transcripts. The primer set for the first-round RT-PCR of the TCR CDR3 was HTBI. TCRdb ran MiXCR on the multiplex PCR reads and lists one entry per CDR3 protein. The repertoire holds fewer than 750,000 distinct CDR3 sequences, with roughly 50% as singletons. This clonotype was observed many times. Its antigen is not known. At one boundary the junction diverges from the germline segment, which might be a read error.

Specimen: peripheral blood or thyroid tissue (not recorded which). V and J are TRBV20-1 and TRBJ2-2; TRBD2 matches 7 bases. The receptor comes from a woman aged 18-30 years with Graves' hyperthyroidism. The CDR3 region has the DNA TGCAGTGGTAGACTAGCACCTGGCGGGGAGCTGTTTTTT. Translating gives CSGRLAPGGELFF.